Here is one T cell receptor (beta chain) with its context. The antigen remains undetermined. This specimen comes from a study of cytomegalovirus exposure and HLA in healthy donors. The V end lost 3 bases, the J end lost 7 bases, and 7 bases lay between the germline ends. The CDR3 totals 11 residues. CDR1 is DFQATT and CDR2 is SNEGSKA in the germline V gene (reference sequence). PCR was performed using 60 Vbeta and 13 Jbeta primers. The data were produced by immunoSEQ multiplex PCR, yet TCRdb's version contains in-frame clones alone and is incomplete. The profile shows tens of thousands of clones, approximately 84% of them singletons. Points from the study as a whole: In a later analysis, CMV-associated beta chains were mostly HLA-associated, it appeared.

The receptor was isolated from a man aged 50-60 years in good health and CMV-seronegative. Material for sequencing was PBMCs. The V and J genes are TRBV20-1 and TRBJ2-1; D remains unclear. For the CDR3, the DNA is TGCAGTGCTAGTGCGCTAAATGAGCAGTTCTTC. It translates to CSASALNEQFF.